This T cell receptor beta chain is drawn from a study of shared clonotypes between healthy human individuals. The table came from immunoSEQ multiplex PCR; TCRdb's copy has only in-frame clones and leaves some out. Of under 2.5 million clones listed, 80% to 95% are singletons. V shed 5 bases and J shed 2 bases, with 16 bases lying between them. CDR1 is ENHRY and CDR2 is SYGVKD in the germline V gene. The CDR3 totals 16 residues. This chain uses TRBV10-3 with TRBJ2-1; D might be TRBD1 or TRBD2, each matching 5 bases. The TCR comes from a man aged 18 to 29 in good health. Some clones in this sample may be carry-over from other donors' samples. Sequenced material: naive CD4+ T cells from PBMCs. Indicated subset: CD45RA+ positively selected. The CDR3 protein is CAISRDAGAAYNEQFF. CDR3 in DNA: TGTGCCATCAGTCGGGACGCCGGGGCGGCCTACAATGAGCAGTTCTTC.